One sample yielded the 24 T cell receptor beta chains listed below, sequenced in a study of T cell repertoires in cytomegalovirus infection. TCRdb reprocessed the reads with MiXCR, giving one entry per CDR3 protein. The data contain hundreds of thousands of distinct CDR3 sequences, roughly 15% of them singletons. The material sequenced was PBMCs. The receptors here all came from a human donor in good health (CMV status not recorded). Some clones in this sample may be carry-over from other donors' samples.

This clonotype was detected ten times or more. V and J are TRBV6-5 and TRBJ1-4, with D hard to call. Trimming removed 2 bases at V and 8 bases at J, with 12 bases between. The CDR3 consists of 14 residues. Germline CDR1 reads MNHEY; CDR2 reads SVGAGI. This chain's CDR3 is CASSYGQRYEKLFF. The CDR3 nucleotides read TGTGCCAGCAGTTACGGGCAGCGTTACGAAAAACTGTTTTTT.

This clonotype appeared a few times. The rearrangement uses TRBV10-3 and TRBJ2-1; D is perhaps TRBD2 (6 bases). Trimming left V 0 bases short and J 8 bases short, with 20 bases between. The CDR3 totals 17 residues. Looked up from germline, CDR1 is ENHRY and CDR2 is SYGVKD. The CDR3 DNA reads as TGTGCCATCAGTGAGTCTCGGATCGGGGAGGCCGTCGATGAGCAGTTCTTC. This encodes CAISESRIGEAVDEQFF.

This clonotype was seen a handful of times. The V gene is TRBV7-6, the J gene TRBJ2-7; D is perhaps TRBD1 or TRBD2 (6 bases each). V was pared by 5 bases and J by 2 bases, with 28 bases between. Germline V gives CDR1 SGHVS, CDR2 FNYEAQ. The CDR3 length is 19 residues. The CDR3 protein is CASSLHSNRWGAPAYEQYF. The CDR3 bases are TGTGCCAGCAGCCTACATTCGAACAGATGGGGGGCTCCTGCCTACGAGCAGTACTTC.

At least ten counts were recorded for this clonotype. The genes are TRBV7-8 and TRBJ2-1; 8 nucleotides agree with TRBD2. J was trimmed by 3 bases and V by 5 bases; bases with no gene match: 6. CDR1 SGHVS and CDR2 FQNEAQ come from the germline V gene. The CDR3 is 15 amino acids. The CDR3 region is CASSRSGGSYNEQFF. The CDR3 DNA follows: TGTGCCAGCAGCCGGAGCGGGGGCAGCTACAATGAGCAGTTCTTC. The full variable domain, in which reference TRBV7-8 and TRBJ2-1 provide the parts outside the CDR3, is GAGVSQSPRYKVAKRGQDVALRCDPISGHVSLFWYQQALGQGPEFLTYFQNEAQLDKSGLPSDRFFAERPEGSVSTLKIQRTQQEDSAVYLCASSRSGGSYNEQFFGPGTRLTVL.

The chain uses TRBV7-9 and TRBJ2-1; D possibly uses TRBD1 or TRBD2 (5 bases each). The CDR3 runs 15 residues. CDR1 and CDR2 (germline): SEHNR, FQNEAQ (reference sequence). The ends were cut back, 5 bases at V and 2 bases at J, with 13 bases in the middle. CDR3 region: CASSIRDGAYNEQFF. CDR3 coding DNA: TGTGCCAGCAGCATCCGGGACGGGGCCTACAATGAGCAGTTCTTC.

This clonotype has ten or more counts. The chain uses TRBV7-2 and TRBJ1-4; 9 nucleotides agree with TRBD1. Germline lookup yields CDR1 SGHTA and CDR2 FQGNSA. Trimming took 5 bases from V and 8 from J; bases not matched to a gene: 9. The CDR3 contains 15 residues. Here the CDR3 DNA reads TGTGCCAGCAGCAAGATCCGGGACAGGGACGAAAAACTGTTTTTT. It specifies CASSKIRDRDEKLFF. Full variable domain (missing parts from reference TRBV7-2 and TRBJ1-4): GAGVSQSPSNKVTEKGKDVELRCDPISGHTALYWYRQSLGQGLEFLIYFQGNSAPDKSGLPSDRFSAERTGGSVSTLTIQRTQQEDSAVYLCASSKIRDRDEKLFFGSGTQLSVL.

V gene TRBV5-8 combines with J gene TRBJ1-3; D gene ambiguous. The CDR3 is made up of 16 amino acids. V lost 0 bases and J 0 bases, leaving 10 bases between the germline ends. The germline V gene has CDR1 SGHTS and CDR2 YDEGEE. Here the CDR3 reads CASSLEWFISGNTIYF. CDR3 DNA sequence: TGTGCCAGCAGCTTGGAATGGTTTATCTCTGGAAACACCATATATTTT.

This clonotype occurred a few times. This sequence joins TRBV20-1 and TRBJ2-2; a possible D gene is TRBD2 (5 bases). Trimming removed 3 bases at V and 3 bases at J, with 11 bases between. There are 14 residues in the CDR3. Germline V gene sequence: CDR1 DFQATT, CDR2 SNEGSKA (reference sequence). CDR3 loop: CSARAGVHTGELFF. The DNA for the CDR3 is TGCAGTGCTAGGGCCGGGGTTCACACCGGGGAGCTGTTTTTT.

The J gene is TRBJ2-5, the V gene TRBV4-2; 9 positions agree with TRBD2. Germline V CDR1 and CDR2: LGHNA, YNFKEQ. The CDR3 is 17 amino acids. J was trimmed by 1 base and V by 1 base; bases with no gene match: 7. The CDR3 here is CASSQVNSGGIQETQYF. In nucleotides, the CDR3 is TGTGCCAGCAGCCAAGTAAATAGCGGGGGTATCCAAGAGACCCAGTACTTC.

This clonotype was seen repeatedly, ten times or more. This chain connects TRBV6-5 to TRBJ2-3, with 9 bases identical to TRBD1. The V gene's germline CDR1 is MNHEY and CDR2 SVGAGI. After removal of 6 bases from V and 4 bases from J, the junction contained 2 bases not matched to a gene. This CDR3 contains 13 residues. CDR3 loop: CASRRQGADTQYF. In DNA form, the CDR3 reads TGTGCCAGCAGGAGACAGGGGGCAGATACGCAGTATTTT.

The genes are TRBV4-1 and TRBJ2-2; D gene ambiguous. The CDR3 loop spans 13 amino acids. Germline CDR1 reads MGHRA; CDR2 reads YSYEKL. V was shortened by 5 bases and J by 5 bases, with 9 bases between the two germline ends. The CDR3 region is CASSGQTTGELFF. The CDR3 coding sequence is TGCGCCAGCAGCGGGCAGACTACCGGGGAGCTGTTTTTT.

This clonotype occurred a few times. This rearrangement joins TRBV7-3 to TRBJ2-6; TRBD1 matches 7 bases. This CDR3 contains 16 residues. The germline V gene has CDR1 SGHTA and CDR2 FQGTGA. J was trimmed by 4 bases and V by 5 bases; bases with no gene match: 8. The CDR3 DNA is TGTGCCAGCAGCACCTACAGGGGTTCCGGGGCCAACGTCCTGACTTTC. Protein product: CASSTYRGSGANVLTF.

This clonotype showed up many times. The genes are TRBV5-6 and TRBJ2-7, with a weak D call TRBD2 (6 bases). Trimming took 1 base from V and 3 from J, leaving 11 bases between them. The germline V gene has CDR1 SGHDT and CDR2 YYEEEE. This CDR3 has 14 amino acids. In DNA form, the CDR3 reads TGTGCCAGCAGCTTGCGGGGGATCATCTACGAGCAGTACTTC. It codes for CASSLRGIIYEQYF.

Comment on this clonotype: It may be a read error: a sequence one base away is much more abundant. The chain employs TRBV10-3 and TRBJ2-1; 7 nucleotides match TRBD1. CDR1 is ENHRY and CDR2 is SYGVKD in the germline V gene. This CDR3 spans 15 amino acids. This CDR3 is CAVSAQTGTYNEQFF. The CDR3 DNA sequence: TGTGCCGTCAGTGCCCAGACAGGGACCTACAATGAGCAGTTCTTC.

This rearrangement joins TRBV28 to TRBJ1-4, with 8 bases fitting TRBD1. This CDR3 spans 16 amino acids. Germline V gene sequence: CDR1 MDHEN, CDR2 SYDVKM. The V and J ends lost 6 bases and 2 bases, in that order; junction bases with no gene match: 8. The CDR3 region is CASSLHRQGTNEKLFF. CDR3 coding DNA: TGTGCCAGCAGCCTTCATAGACAGGGGACTAATGAAAAACTGTTTTTT.

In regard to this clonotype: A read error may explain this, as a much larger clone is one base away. The CDR3 region has the DNA TGTGCCAGAAGAGGTGGGGGTTTGAACTATGGCTACACCTTC. It codes for CARRGGGLNYGYTF. The chain carries TRBV7-2 and TRBJ1-2, with D tentatively TRBD1 (5 bases). V was cut by 9 bases and J by 2 bases, with 16 bases left in between. The CDR3 extends over 14 amino acids. From germline, CDR1 is SGHTA and CDR2 FQGNSA.

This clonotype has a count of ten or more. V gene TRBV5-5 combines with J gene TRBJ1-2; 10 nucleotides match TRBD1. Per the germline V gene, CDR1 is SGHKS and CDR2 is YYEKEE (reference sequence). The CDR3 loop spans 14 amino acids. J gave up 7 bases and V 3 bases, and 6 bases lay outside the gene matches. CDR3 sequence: CASSSGQGPRGYTF. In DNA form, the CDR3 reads TGTGCCAGCAGCTCGGGACAGGGGCCTCGTGGCTACACCTTC.

The CDR3 region is CSARVGTGWEETQYF. DNA of the CDR3: TGCAGTGCTAGAGTCGGGACAGGATGGGAAGAGACCCAGTACTTC. The J gene is TRBJ2-5, the V gene TRBV20-1; 8 positions match TRBD1. The CDR3 has 15 residues. Germline V gene lookup returns CDR1 DFQATT and CDR2 SNEGSKA (reference sequence). Unmatched junction bases numbered 7, after V lost 1 base and J lost 3 bases.

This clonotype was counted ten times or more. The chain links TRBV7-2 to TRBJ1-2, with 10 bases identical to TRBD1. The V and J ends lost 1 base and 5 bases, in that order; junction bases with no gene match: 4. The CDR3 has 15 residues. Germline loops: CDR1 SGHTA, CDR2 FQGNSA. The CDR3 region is CASSLEGQGLYGYTF. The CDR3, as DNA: TGTGCCAGCAGCTTAGAGGGACAGGGGTTATATGGCTACACCTTC.

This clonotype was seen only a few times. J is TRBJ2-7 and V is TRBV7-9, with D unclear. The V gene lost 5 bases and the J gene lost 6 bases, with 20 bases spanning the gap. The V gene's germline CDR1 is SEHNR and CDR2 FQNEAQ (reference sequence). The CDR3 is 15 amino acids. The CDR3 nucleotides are TGTGCCAGCAGCAATCCGGGCCGAATTGCGAGCGAGCAGTACTTC. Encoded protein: CASSNPGRIASEQYF.

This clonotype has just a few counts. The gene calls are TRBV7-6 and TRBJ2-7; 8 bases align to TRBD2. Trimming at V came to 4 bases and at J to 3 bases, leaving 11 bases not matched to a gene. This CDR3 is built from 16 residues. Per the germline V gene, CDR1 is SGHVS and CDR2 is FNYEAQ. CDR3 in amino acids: CASSSRGGASSYEQYF. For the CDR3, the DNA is TGTGCCAGCAGCTCCCGGGGGGGGGCCTCAAGCTACGAGCAGTACTTC.

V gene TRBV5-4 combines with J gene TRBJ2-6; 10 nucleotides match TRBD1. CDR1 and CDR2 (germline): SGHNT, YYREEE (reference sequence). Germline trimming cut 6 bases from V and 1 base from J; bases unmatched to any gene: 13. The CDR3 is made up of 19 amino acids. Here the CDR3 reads CASNVYRDRGRSGANVLTF. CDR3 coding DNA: TGTGCCAGCAACGTTTACCGGGACAGGGGCAGGTCTGGGGCCAACGTCCTGACTTTC.

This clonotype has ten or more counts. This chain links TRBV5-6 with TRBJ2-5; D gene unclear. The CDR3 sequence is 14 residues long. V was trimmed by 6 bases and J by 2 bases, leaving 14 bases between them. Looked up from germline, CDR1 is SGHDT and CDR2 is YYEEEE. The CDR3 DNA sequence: TGTGCCAGCACAAAGGTTTGGGGACAAGAGACCCAGTACTTC. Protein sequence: CASTKVWGQETQYF.

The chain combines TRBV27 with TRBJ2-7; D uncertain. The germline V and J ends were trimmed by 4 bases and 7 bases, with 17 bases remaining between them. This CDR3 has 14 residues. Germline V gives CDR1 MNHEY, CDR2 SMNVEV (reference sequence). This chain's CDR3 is CASSYTRLGLEQYF. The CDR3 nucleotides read TGTGCCAGCAGTTACACCCGACTGGGCCTTGAGCAGTACTTC.